A selection of T cell receptor beta chains follows, all from one sample in a study of OX40 agonist ivuxolimab in advanced cancers. Some clones are missing from TCRdb's copy, which holds only in-frame ones; the method was immunoSEQ multiplex PCR. Here the sample spans over 55,000 clones, approximately 94% being singletons. Sample: CD4+ or CD8+ T cells sorted from blood, taken in a trial of the OX40 agonist ivuxolimab. The receptor source for this set is an adult with an advanced solid tumor such as melanoma, head and neck, liver or kidney cancer. Both conserved end residues are trimmed from each CDR3. The D gene is left open where the match is weak.

J gene	V gene	D gene	CDR3 protein
TRBJ2-5	TRBV2	TRBD2	ARREDQETQY
TRBJ2-5	TRBV15	TRBD2	ATSRDSLVVSGRRETQY
TRBJ2-5	TRBV4-3	NA	ASSQAVGETQY
TRBJ1-1	TRBV7-3	NA	ASSFTGRNTEAF
TRBJ2-5	TRBV18	NA	ASSPPGETQY
TRBJ1-2	TRBV7-8	NA	ASSLRLGGYGYT
TRBJ2-7	TRBV28	NA	ASSKRRGPREQY
TRBJ2-7	TRBV4-1	TRBD1	ASSPDRGNYEQY
TRBJ2-3	TRBV19	TRBD2	ASSLRALAGGTSTDTQY
TRBJ2-7	TRBV27	NA	ASSYAGGRPYEQY
TRBJ2-7	TRBV4-3	TRBD1	ASSQGDRGYEQY
TRBJ1-1	TRBV27	NA	ASRRGTEAF
TRBJ1-5	TRBV7-2	NA	ASSLGHSNQPQH
TRBJ2-2	TRBV9	NA	ASSDGRMNTGELF
TRBJ1-2	TRBV10-3	TRBD1	AISRTGGVDGYT
TRBJ2-7	TRBV11-2	NA	ASSRDTEYEQY
TRBJ2-3	TRBV9	TRBD1	ASSTSRDRGSPTDTQY
TRBJ2-5	TRBV5-6	TRBD1	ASSLPFRDRRQETQY
TRBJ1-4	TRBV18	NA	ASSRLGGEEKLF
TRBJ2-7	TRBV5-8	NA	ASSLGFYEQY
TRBJ2-5	TRBV7-9	TRBD2	ASSPTSGITETQY
TRBJ2-7	TRBV6-5	NA	ASSYRQGGEQY
TRBJ2-1	TRBV9	TRBD2	ASSVGRGLEYSTEQF
TRBJ2-7	TRBV5-1	NA	ASSLLDSRPYEQY
TRBJ1-2	TRBV7-8	TRBD1	ASSLAGRGRGYT
TRBJ2-5	TRBV11-3	NA	ASSLDGSETQY
TRBJ2-6	TRBV19	NA	ASTRVPGPSGANVLT
TRBJ1-3	TRBV6-5	TRBD1	ASSYSRGLRGNTIY
TRBJ2-5	TRBV7-3	NA	ASSFLGRRQETQY
TRBJ2-1	TRBV11-2	TRBD2	ASTPAGAYNEQF
TRBJ2-1	TRBV7-6	NA	ASSIPGNEQF
TRBJ1-4	TRBV11-2	NA	ASSLEYGGNEKLF
TRBJ2-3	TRBV6-5	NA	ASSYGHPVSTDTQY
TRBJ1-1	TRBV7-6	NA	ASSLWGGTEAF
TRBJ2-7	TRBV7-8	TRBD1	ASSLEQGADEQY
TRBJ2-7	TRBV14	NA	ASSHGRGGEQY
TRBJ2-3	TRBV7-2	TRBD1	ASSLEPDRDPLPDTQY
TRBJ1-1	TRBV7-8	NA	ASSETNTEAF
TRBJ2-1	TRBV11-2	NA	ASSLGGPLTTYNEQF
TRBJ2-3	TRBV27	TRBD2	ASTEVFGGSSTDTQY
TRBJ2-1	TRBV4-3	NA	ASSQEGRGGRENEQF
TRBJ1-2	TRBV19	NA	ASSIRNRVDNYGYT
TRBJ2-3	TRBV19	NA	ASRSYYYRSPSTDTQY
TRBJ1-1	TRBV23-1	TRBD1	ASSHRDRSSEAF
TRBJ1-1	TRBV9	NA	ASSVSGDGEAF
TRBJ1-6	TRBV5-8	NA	ASSSLQDSGSPLH
TRBJ1-2	TRBV4-3	NA	ASSQGKGYYGYT
TRBJ2-7	TRBV13	NA	ASTLGASYEQY
TRBJ1-1	TRBV6-5	NA	ASSYRMGTEAF
TRBJ2-7	TRBV10-3	TRBD2	AISGLAQYEQY
TRBJ1-2	TRBV7-9	TRBD1	ASSQIGYRDRVGYT
TRBJ1-5	TRBV25-1	TRBD1	ASSPGQGRAQPQH
TRBJ2-3	TRBV27	TRBD2	ASSFFPSGSLVDTQY
NA	TRBV19	NA	ASSTGPFGAYEQY
TRBJ1-5	TRBV28	NA	ASSLGQGNQPQH
NA	TRBV6-5	NA	ASSYSGHFYEQY